The next 4 T cell receptor beta chains were all read from a single sample in a study of response to subunit inactivated influenza vaccine. A single record per CDR3 protein comes from TCRdb applying MiXCR to the RT-PCR reads. The sample contains roughly 290,000 distinct CDR3 sequences, less than 25% of which appear only once. Sequenced here: PBMCs from blood, sampled roughly 20 months after vaccination. These receptor sequences come from a man aged 45 to 75 who received an inactivated influenza vaccine.

CDR3 in amino acids: CSVGLHTGELFF. CDR3 nucleotides: TGCAGCGTTGGCCTGCACACCGGGGAGCTGTTTTTT. The genes are TRBV29-1 and TRBJ2-2, with D unresolved. The V gene lost 4 bases and the J gene lost 3 bases, with 6 bases spanning the gap. The length of the CDR3 is 12 residues. Germline CDR1 is SQVTM and CDR2 is ANQGSEA.

This clonotype was detected a few times. The rearrangement uses TRBV4-2 and TRBJ2-1, with 8 bases fitting TRBD2. J lost 4 bases, V lost 1 base, and 6 bases had no gene match. CDR1 is LGHNA, CDR2 YNFKEQ, per germline. The CDR3 totals 16 residues. This CDR3 is CASSQAFVAGYNEQFF. CDR3 sequence (DNA): TGTGCCAGCAGCCAAGCCTTCGTAGCGGGGTACAATGAGCAGTTCTTC.

In its sample, this clonotype was seen a few times. The chain recombines TRBV9 with TRBJ1-1, with D unclear. V lost 0 bases and J lost 1, with 4 bases in between. From germline, CDR1 is SGDLS and CDR2 YYNGEE. The length of the CDR3 is 13 residues. The CDR3 DNA is TGTGCCAGCAGCGTAGCCGCGAACACTGAAGCTTTCTTT. It translates to CASSVAANTEAFF. Full variable domain (remainder filled in from reference TRBV9 and TRBJ1-1): DSGVTQTPKHLITATGQRVTLRCSPRSGDLSVYWYQQSLDQGLQFLIQYYNGEERAKGNILERFSAQQFPDLHSELNLSSLELGDSALYFCASSVAANTEAFFGQGTRLTVV.

The sample holds a few counts of this clonotype. This chain links TRBV4-3 with TRBJ1-3, with 7 bases fitting TRBD1. CDR1 LGHNA and CDR2 YSLEER come from the germline V gene. V trimming: 0 bases; J trimming: 3 bases; junction bases outside the gene matches: 11. The CDR3 covers 18 residues. The CDR3 coding sequence is TGCGCCAGCAGCCAAGATCCCCCCGGGACAGCCTATGGAAACACCATATATTTT. It specifies CASSQDPPGTAYGNTIYF.